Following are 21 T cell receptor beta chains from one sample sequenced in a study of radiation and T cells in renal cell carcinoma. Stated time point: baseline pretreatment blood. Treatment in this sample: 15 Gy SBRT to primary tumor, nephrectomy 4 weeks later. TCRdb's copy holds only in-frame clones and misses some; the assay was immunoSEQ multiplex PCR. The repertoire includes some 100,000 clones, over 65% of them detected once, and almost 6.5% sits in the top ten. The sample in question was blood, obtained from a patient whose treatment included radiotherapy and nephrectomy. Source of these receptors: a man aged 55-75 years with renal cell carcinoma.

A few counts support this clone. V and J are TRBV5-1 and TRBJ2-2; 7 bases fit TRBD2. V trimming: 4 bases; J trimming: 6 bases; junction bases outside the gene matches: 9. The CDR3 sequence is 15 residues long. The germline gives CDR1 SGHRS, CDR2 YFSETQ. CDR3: CASSIDWSGAGELFF. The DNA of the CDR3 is TGCGCCAGCAGCATCGACTGGAGCGGGGCCGGGGAGCTGTTTTTT. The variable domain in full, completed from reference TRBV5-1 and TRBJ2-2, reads KAGVTQTPRYLIKTRGQQVTLSCSPISGHRSVSWYQQTPGQGLQFLFEYFSETQRNKGNFPGRFSGRQFSNSRSEMNVSTLELGDSALYLCASSIDWSGAGELFFGEGSRLTVL.

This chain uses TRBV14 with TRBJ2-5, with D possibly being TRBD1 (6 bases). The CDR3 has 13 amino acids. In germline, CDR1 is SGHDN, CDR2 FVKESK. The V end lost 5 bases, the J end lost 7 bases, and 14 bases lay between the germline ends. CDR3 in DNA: TGTGCCAGCAGCAATACAGGGCGCGGGACCCAGTACTTC. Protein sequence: CASSNTGRGTQYF.

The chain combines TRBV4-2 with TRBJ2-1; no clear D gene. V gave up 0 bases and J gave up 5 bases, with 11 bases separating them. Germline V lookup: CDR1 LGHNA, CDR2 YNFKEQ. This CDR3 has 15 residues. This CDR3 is CASSQDYMANNEQFF. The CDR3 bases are TGTGCCAGCAGCCAAGATTATATGGCAAACAATGAGCAGTTCTTC.

CDR3 nucleotides: TGTGCCAGCAGGGTAGCAGAGGCAGGCACTGAAGCTTTCTTT. Amino acid sequence: CASRVAEAGTEAFF. The chain joins TRBV7-9 to TRBJ1-1; D is uncertain. V lost 6 bases to trimming and J lost 4 bases, with 15 bases between them. The CDR3 is 14 amino acids. Germline assignment: CDR1 SEHNR and CDR2 FQNEAQ (reference sequence).

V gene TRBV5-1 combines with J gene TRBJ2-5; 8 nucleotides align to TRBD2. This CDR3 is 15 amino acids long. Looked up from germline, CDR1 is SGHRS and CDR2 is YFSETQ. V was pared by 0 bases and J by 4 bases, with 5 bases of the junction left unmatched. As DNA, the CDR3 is TGCGCCAGCAGCTTGGATGGACGGGGGGGAGAGACCCAGTACTTC. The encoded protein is CASSLDGRGGETQYF.

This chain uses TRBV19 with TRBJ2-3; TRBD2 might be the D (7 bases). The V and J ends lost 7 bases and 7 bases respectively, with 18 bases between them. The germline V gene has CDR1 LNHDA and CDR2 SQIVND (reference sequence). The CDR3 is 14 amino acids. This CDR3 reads CASTSTGGGNTQYF. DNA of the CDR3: TGTGCCAGTACCTCCACGGGGGGCGGAAATACGCAGTATTTT.

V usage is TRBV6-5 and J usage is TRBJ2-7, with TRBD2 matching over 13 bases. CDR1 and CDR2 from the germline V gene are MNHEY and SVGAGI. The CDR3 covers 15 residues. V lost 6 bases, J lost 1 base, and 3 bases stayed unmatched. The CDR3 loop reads CASRQGLAGSYEQYF. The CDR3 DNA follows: TGTGCCAGCAGACAGGGACTAGCGGGATCCTACGAGCAGTACTTC.

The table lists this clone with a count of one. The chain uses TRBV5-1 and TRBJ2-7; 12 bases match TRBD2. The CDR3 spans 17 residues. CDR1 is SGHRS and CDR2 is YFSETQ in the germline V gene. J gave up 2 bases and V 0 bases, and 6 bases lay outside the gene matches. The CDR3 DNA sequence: TGCGCCAGCAGCTTGGCTCCCCTAGCGGGGGGGACCTACGAGCAGTACTTC. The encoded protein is CASSLAPLAGGTYEQYF.

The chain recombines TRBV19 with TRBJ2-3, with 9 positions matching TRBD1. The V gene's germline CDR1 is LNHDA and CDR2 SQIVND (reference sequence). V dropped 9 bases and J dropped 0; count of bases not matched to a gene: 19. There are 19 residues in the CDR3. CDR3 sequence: CASTRGPVEGTGSTDTQYF. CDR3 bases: TGTGCCAGCACCCGTGGACCCGTAGAAGGGACAGGGAGCACAGATACGCAGTATTTT.

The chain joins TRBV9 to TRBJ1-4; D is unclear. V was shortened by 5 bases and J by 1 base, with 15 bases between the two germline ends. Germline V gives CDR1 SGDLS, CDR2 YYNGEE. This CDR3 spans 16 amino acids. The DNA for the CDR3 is TGTGCCAGCAGTCCTGACATGGCCTTAACTAATGAAAAACTGTTTTTT. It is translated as CASSPDMALTNEKLFF.

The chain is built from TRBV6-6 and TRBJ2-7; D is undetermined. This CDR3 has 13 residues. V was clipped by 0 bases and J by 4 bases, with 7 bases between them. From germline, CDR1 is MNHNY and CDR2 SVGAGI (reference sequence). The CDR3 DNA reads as TGTGCCAGCAGTTACTCCAGAGTATACGAGCAGTACTTC. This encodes CASSYSRVYEQYF.

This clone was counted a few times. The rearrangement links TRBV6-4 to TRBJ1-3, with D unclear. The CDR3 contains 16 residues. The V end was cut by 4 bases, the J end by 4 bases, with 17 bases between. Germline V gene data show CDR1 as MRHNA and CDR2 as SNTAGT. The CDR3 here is CASSASGSLAGNTIYF. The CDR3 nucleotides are TGTGCCAGCAGTGCCTCTGGTTCCCTGGCAGGAAACACCATATATTTT.

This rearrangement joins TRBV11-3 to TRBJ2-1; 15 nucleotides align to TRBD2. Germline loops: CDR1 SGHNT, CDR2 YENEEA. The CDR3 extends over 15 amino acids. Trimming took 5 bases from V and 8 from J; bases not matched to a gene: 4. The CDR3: CASSPRTSGRDEQFF. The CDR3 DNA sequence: TGTGCCAGCAGCCCAAGGACTAGCGGGAGGGATGAGCAGTTCTTC.

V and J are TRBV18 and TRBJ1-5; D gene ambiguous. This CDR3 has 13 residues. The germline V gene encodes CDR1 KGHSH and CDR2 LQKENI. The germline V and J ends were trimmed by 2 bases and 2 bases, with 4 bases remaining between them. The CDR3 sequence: CASSPGGNQPQHF. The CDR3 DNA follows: TGTGCCAGCTCACCAGGGGGCAATCAGCCCCAGCATTTT.

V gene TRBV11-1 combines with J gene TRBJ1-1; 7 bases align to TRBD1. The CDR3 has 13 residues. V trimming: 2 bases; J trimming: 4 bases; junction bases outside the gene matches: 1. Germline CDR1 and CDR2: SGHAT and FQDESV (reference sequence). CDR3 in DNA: TGTGCCAGCAGCTTACAGGGGGGCACTGAAGCTTTCTTT. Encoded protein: CASSLQGGTEAFF.

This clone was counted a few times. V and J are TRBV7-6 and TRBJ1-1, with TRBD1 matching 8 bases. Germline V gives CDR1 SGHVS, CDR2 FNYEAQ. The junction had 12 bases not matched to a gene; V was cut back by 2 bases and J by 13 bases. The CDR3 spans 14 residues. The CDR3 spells CASSLFQGAEKDFF. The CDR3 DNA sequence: TGTGCCAGCAGCTTATTCCAGGGGGCGGAAAAGGATTTCTTT.

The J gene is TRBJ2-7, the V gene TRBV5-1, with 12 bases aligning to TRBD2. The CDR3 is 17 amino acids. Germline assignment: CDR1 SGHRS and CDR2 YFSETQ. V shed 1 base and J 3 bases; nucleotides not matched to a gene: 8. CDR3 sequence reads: CASSLSNLAGGGYEQYF. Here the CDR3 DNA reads TGCGCCAGCAGCTTGTCGAATCTAGCGGGAGGGGGCTACGAGCAGTACTTC.

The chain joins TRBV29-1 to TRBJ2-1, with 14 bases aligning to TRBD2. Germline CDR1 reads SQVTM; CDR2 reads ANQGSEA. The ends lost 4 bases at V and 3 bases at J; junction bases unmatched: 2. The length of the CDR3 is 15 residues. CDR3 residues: CSVGGTSGGYNEQFF. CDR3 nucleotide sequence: TGCAGCGTTGGCGGGACTAGCGGGGGCTACAATGAGCAGTTCTTC.

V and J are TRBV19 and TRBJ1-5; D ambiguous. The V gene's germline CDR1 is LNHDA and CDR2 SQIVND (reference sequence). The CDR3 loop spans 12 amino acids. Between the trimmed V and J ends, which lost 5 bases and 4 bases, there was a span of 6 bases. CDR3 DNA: TGTGCCAGTAGTCTACCTAATCAGCCCCAGCATTTT. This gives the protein CASSLPNQPQHF.

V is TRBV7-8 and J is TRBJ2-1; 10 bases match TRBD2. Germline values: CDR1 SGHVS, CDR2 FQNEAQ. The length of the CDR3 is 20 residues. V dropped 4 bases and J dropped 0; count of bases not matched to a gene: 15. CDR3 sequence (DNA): TGTGCCAGCAGCTCCCCTAGGACTAGCGGCATTTATTTCTCCTACAATGAGCAGTTCTTC. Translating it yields CASSSPRTSGIYFSYNEQFF.

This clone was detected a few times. In DNA form, the CDR3 reads TGTGCCAGCAGCTTCGAAGGAATTAGCAATCAGCCCCAGCATTTT. This gives the protein CASSFEGISNQPQHF. The chain employs TRBV7-9 and TRBJ1-5; D is unclear. The germline V gene has CDR1 SEHNR and CDR2 FQNEAQ (reference sequence). This CDR3 has 15 amino acids. Trimming removed 3 bases from V and 0 bases from J, with 9 bases in between. The whole variable domain, remainder taken from reference TRBV7-9 and TRBJ1-5, is DTGVSQNPRHKITKRGQNVTFRCDPISEHNRLYWYRQTLGQGPEFLTYFQNEAQLEKSRLLSDRFSAERPKGSFSTLEIQRTEQGDSAMYLCASSFEGISNQPQHFGDGTRLSIL.